The T cell receptor beta chain described here comes from a study of tumor-infiltrating lymphocytes in primary liver carcinoma. Study in general: Enrolled patients were male and female, aged 30 to 69 years.

Study results and limitations: Detection in all five tumor regions applied to only about 7-25% of top clones. Tumor-adjacent and tumor-blood pairs shared less of their repertoires than tumor region pairs shared.

The approximately 17-32 mg bulk tissue piece was not sorted before simultaneous RNA and DNA extraction. There were five separate regions sampled from each tumor. This CDR3 region has 11 residues. CDR1 is SQVTM, CDR2 ANQGSEA, per germline. Turning to this clonotype: The antigen remains undetermined. At one end the junction does not follow the germline gene, possibly because of a read error.

The investigators made TCR beta cDNA from about 510 ng total RNA, using a constant-region primer. Three nested multiplex PCR rounds, a slightly modified ARM-PCR method, built the TCR beta libraries. Running 9 to 11 cycles apiece, the first two PCR rounds relied on TRBV1-TRBV30 forward primers together with a C-beta reverse primer. TCRdb reprocessed the multiplex PCR reads via MiXCR and lists one record per CDR3 protein. The repertoire holds tens of thousands of distinct CDR3 sequences, with roughly 72% as singletons. This sequence joins TRBV29-1 and TRBJ1-1; D not certain. The TCR sequence derives from a man between 35 and 55 years old with primary liver carcinoma and hepatitis B virus infection. Sequences were obtained from liver tumor tissue from sampling region 1. Subset reported: tumor region T1, superior pole. The CDR3 reads CSVSWNTEASF. CDR3 bases: TGTAGCGTTTCTTGGAACACTGAAGCTTCCTTT.